The next 29 T cell receptor beta chains were all read from a single sample in a study of shared clonotypes between healthy human individuals. Naive CD8 cells comprised CD45RO-negative, CCR7-positively selected cells, excluding terminally differentiated effector memory CD45RA+ cells. Sequenced by immunoSEQ multiplex PCR; TCRdb stores in-frame clones only, minus some. The table includes hundreds of thousands of clones, 85% to 95% detected once. The specimen sequenced was naive CD8+ T cells sorted from blood. The source is a woman in her twenties or thirties in good health.

The chain joins TRBV28 to TRBJ1-5, with a tentative D call TRBD1 (5 bases). V was pared by 6 bases and J by 4 bases, with 10 bases between. Germline values: CDR1 MDHEN, CDR2 SYDVKM. This CDR3 spans 13 amino acids. The DNA for the CDR3 is TGTGCCAGCAGAACAGGAGGAAATCAGCCCCAGCATTTT. Translated, it gives CASRTGGNQPQHF. Using reference TRBV28 and TRBJ1-5 for the parts outside the CDR3, the full variable domain is DVKVTQSSRYLVKRTGEKVFLECVQDMDHENMFWYRQDPGLGLRLIYFSYDVKMKEKGDIPEGYSVSREKKERFSLILESASTNQTSMYLCASRTGGNQPQHFGDGTRLSIL.

The rearrangement uses TRBV6-5 and TRBJ2-7; the match to TRBD2 covers 15 bases. V was clipped by 10 bases and J by 4 bases; unmatched bases: 2. This CDR3 has 13 residues. Germline CDR1 and CDR2: MNHEY and SVGAGI. CDR3 protein: CAIGLAGGYEQYF. The CDR3 DNA sequence: TGTGCCATAGGACTAGCGGGAGGGTACGAGCAGTACTTC.

This chain uses TRBV7-9 with TRBJ2-1; perhaps TRBD1 as D (6 bases). With 3 bases removed from V and 3 bases from J, the gap between germline ends came to 15 bases. Per germline, CDR1 SEHNR and CDR2 FQNEAQ (reference sequence). The CDR3 covers 16 residues. The CDR3, as DNA: TGTGCCAGCAGCTTTACCCTTGAAGGGGGCTACAATGAGCAGTTCTTC. This sequence encodes CASSFTLEGGYNEQFF.

This chain uses TRBV15 with TRBJ2-1; the D gene is possibly TRBD2 (6 bases). This CDR3 region has 20 residues. V lost 0 bases to trimming and J lost 2 bases, with 23 bases between them. The germline V gene has CDR1 LNHNV and CDR2 YYDKDF (reference sequence). CDR3 residues: CATSRDGFSGTPDPYNEQFF. CDR3 DNA sequence: TGTGCCACCAGCAGAGATGGCTTCTCCGGGACTCCGGATCCCTACAATGAGCAGTTCTTC.

The rearrangement uses TRBV4-1 and TRBJ2-1; TRBD2 might be the D (5 bases). The CDR3 runs 14 residues. CDR1 is MGHRA, CDR2 YSYEKL, per germline. The V end was cut by 2 bases, the J end by 7 bases, with 12 bases between. The CDR3 protein is CASSQMVRGNEQFF. CDR3 DNA sequence: TGCGCCAGCAGCCAAATGGTTCGAGGGAATGAGCAGTTCTTC.

This clone was recorded only once. The chain joins TRBV5-4 to TRBJ2-1; tentative D call: TRBD2 (5 bases). V lost 2 bases, J lost 8 bases, and 11 bases lay in between. The CDR3 length is 13 residues. CDR1 SGHNT and CDR2 YYREEE come from the germline V gene (reference sequence). This CDR3 is CASSFWRSHEQFF. The CDR3 DNA is TGTGCCAGCAGCTTCTGGAGGAGTCATGAGCAGTTCTTC.

This clone was picked up one time. The J gene is TRBJ1-5, the V gene TRBV27; weak D call: TRBD1 (5 bases). Germline V gene sequence: CDR1 MNHEY, CDR2 SMNVEV (reference sequence). This CDR3 is 14 amino acids long. V was trimmed by 6 bases and J by 7 bases, leaving 16 bases between them. The CDR3 here is CASSPLGGSQPQHF. The CDR3 coding sequence is TGTGCCAGCAGCCCTCTGGGGGGGTCCCAGCCCCAGCATTTT.

In its sample, this clone was seen once. The gene calls are TRBV7-9 and TRBJ2-5, with D tentatively TRBD2 (5 bases). This CDR3 comprises 13 residues. The germline V gene encodes CDR1 SEHNR and CDR2 FQNEAQ (reference sequence). V lost 5 bases and J lost 3, with 10 bases in between. The CDR3: CASSPPREETQYF. The CDR3 DNA reads as TGTGCCAGCAGCCCCCCGCGGGAAGAGACCCAGTACTTC.

This chain links TRBV28 with TRBJ2-7; TRBD2 aligns across 8 bases. This CDR3 contains 14 residues. V trimming: 7 bases; J trimming: 2 bases; junction bases outside the gene matches: 7. The germline V gene has CDR1 MDHEN and CDR2 SYDVKM. The DNA for the CDR3 is TGTGCCAGCACCGAGCGGGAGACTACCTACGAGCAGTACTTC. Its translation: CASTERETTYEQYF.

The chain joins TRBV9 to TRBJ2-3; D is unresolved. Trimming stripped 0 bases from V and 4 bases from J, with 12 bases between. Per germline, CDR1 SGDLS and CDR2 YYNGEE. This CDR3 region has 15 residues. The CDR3 sequence: CASSVGNMAPDTQYF. CDR3 nucleotides: TGTGCCAGCAGCGTAGGTAACATGGCCCCAGATACGCAGTATTTT.

The rearrangement joins TRBV2 to TRBJ2-1; 9 bases align to TRBD2. This CDR3 contains 15 residues. V shed 3 bases and J 4 bases; nucleotides not matched to a gene: 4. Germline V CDR1 and CDR2: SNHLY, FYNNEI. The CDR3 region has the DNA TGTGCCAGCAGTGAGACTAGCGGAAAATACAATGAGCAGTTCTTC. Protein sequence: CASSETSGKYNEQFF.

This clone showed up just once. The chain uses TRBV5-1 and TRBJ2-7; D not certain. Per the germline V gene, CDR1 is SGHRS and CDR2 is YFSETQ. This CDR3 is built from 16 residues. Trimming took off 4 bases at V and 2 bases at J, with 19 bases between the two ends. This CDR3 is CASSPSGQRGTYEQYF. The CDR3 DNA reads TGCGCCAGCAGCCCCTCCGGTCAGCGCGGAACCTACGAGCAGTACTTC.

The chain couples TRBV28 to TRBJ2-5; unclear D gene. The J call may be in error: the DNA end matches TRBJ2-7 better. Germline loops: CDR1 MDHEN, CDR2 SYDVKM. The CDR3 contains 11 residues. The CDR3, as DNA: TGTGCCAGCAGTTTATACTACGAGCAGTACTTC. Its translation is CASSLYYEQYF.

The chain is built from TRBV19 and TRBJ2-7; D is ambiguous. Deletions cut 2 bases from V and 4 bases from J, with 12 bases between. The CDR3 extends over 14 amino acids. Germline values: CDR1 LNHDA, CDR2 SQIVND (reference sequence). The CDR3 sequence is CASSISSTGYEQYF. The DNA of the CDR3 is TGTGCCAGTAGTATATCTAGTACCGGGTACGAGCAGTACTTC. Together with reference TRBV19 and TRBJ2-7, the CDR3 gives the full variable domain: DGGITQSPKYLFRKEGQNVTLSCEQNLNHDAMYWYRQDPGQGLRLIYYSQIVNDFQKGDIAEGYSVSREKKESFPLTVTSAQKNPTAFYLCASSISSTGYEQYFGPGTRLTVT.

This clone was detected only once. This sequence joins TRBV19 and TRBJ2-5, with 8 nucleotides matching TRBD2. CDR1 LNHDA and CDR2 SQIVND come from the germline V gene (reference sequence). The CDR3 is 13 residues long. Trimming at V came to 5 bases and at J to 8 bases, leaving 7 bases not matched to a gene. The CDR3 is CASSVWTSSTQYF. CDR3 nucleotide sequence: TGTGCCAGTAGTGTCTGGACTAGCAGCACCCAGTACTTC.

This clone was picked up one time. The chain links TRBV9 to TRBJ2-7; D is undetermined. This CDR3 has 14 residues. V was cut by 4 bases and J by 5 bases, with 16 bases left in between. The germline V gene encodes CDR1 SGDLS and CDR2 YYNGEE. Here the CDR3 reads CASSPRDRPDEQYF. CDR3 nucleotides: TGTGCCAGCAGCCCCCGCGATCGGCCAGACGAGCAGTACTTC.

The V call is TRBV7-8, the J call TRBJ1-5; D call uncertain. V was trimmed by 5 bases and J by 6 bases, leaving 23 bases between them. The germline CDR1 and CDR2 sequences are SGHVS and FQNEAQ. CDR3 length equals 17 residues. CDR3: CASSPPEWGANTQPQHF. The CDR3 DNA sequence: TGTGCCAGCAGCCCGCCAGAGTGGGGAGCAAACACTCAGCCCCAGCATTTT.

V and J are TRBV15 and TRBJ2-2, with 9 bases aligning to TRBD2. This CDR3 has 15 amino acids. Germline V gives CDR1 LNHNV, CDR2 YYDKDF (reference sequence). V gave up 5 bases and J gave up 3 bases; unmatched junction bases: 4. The CDR3 here is CATSAAGGYTGELFF. DNA of the CDR3: TGTGCCACCAGCGCAGCGGGAGGTTACACCGGGGAGCTGTTTTTT.

This chain uses TRBV27 with TRBJ2-7; 10 positions match TRBD2. The germline V gene has CDR1 MNHEY and CDR2 SMNVEV (reference sequence). The V and J ends lost 4 bases and 6 bases, in that order; junction bases with no gene match: 9. The CDR3 is 15 residues long. This chain's CDR3 is CASSSTTSGSSEQYF. Here the CDR3 DNA reads TGTGCCAGCAGTTCCACGACTAGCGGGTCCAGCGAGCAGTACTTC.

The chain recombines TRBV10-1 with TRBJ2-7, with TRBD2 as a possible D gene (5 bases). The CDR3 has 13 amino acids. V lost 2 bases and J 5 bases, leaving 10 bases between the germline ends. Per germline, CDR1 WNHNN and CDR2 SYGVQD (reference sequence). This CDR3 reads CASSETLAHEQYF. CDR3 coding DNA: TGCGCCAGCAGTGAGACCCTAGCCCACGAGCAGTACTTC.

This clone has a single count. The chain joins TRBV19 to TRBJ1-1; 8 nucleotides align to TRBD1. CDR1 and CDR2 (germline): LNHDA, SQIVND (reference sequence). V lost 1 base, J lost 14 bases, and 6 bases stayed unmatched. The CDR3 runs 12 residues. CDR3 in amino acids: CASSIAGTGVFF. DNA of the CDR3: TGTGCCAGTAGTATAGCTGGGACAGGCGTATTCTTT.

The J gene is TRBJ2-5, the V gene TRBV7-8; tentatively, D is TRBD1 (5 bases). Deletions cut 1 base from V and 2 bases from J, with 14 bases between. CDR1 is SGHVS and CDR2 is FQNEAQ in the germline V gene. CDR3 size: 16 residues. The CDR3 region is CASSLESGLEQETQYF. The DNA of the CDR3 is TGTGCCAGCAGCTTAGAATCAGGGCTAGAACAAGAGACCCAGTACTTC.

The chain links TRBV11-2 to TRBJ2-5; 7 nucleotides match TRBD2. The J call is in doubt because the DNA end fits TRBJ2-7 better. The CDR3 is made up of 15 amino acids. From germline, CDR1 is SGHAT and CDR2 FQNNGV. As DNA, the CDR3 is TGTGCCAGTCTCCCCGGGGGGTCTAAAGGGTACGAGCAGTACTTC. Protein product: CASLPGGSKGYEQYF.

The rearrangement uses TRBV19 and TRBJ2-3; D is unclear. Germline lookup yields CDR1 LNHDA and CDR2 SQIVND (reference sequence). V lost 2 bases, J lost 2 bases, and 5 bases lay in between. This CDR3 has 13 residues. CDR3 sequence: CASSIFSTDTQYF. The CDR3 DNA reads TGTGCCAGTAGTATATTCTCCACAGATACGCAGTATTTT.

The chain joins TRBV10-3 to TRBJ2-2, with TRBD1 as a possible D gene (5 bases). V was cut by 2 bases and J by 7 bases, with 8 bases left in between. The CDR3 is made up of 13 amino acids. The germline gives CDR1 ENHRY, CDR2 SYGVKD. The CDR3 here is CAISEQGSGELFF. In nucleotides, the CDR3 is TGTGCCATCAGTGAGCAGGGTAGCGGGGAGCTGTTTTTT.

The chain employs TRBV7-2 and TRBJ2-1; D unclear. V lost 5 bases and J lost 5, with 7 bases in between. The CDR3 loop spans 12 amino acids. CDR1 is SGHTA and CDR2 is FQGNSA in the germline V gene. The CDR3 sequence is CASSNRHNEQFF. CDR3 bases: TGTGCCAGCAGCAACAGACACAATGAGCAGTTCTTC. The full variable domain, its missing parts supplied by reference TRBV7-2 and TRBJ2-1, is GAGVSQSPSNKVTEKGKDVELRCDPISGHTALYWYRQSLGQGLEFLIYFQGNSAPDKSGLPSDRFSAERTGGSVSTLTIQRTQQEDSAVYLCASSNRHNEQFFGPGTRLTVL.

This sequence joins TRBV13 and TRBJ2-7; a possible D gene is TRBD2 (5 bases). Looked up from germline, CDR1 is PRHDT and CDR2 is FYEKMQ (reference sequence). The CDR3 consists of 15 residues. Trimming shortened V by 5 bases and J by 2 bases, and 16 bases separated the two germline ends. CDR3 nucleotides: TGTGCCAGCAGCACACGGACTCCTCTAACCTACGAGCAGTACTTC. As protein: CASSTRTPLTYEQYF. Full variable domain (remainder filled in from reference TRBV13 and TRBJ2-7): AAGVIQSPRHLIKEKRETATLKCYPIPRHDTVYWYQQGPGQDPQFLISFYEKMQSDKGSIPDRFSAQQFSDYHSELNMSSLELGDSALYFCASSTRTPLTYEQYFGPGTRLTVT.

On this clone itself: Other DNA sequences in the sample encode the same CDR3. The rearrangement joins TRBV27 to TRBJ2-7; D unclear. The CDR3 runs to 13 residues. Germline lookup yields CDR1 MNHEY and CDR2 SMNVEV (reference sequence). V lost 2 bases, J lost 3 bases, and 8 bases lay in between. CDR3 bases: TGTGCCAGCAGTTTAAAGGCGGACTACGAGCAGTACTTC. This encodes CASSLKADYEQYF.

In this sample, this clone turned up once. The chain employs TRBV28 and TRBJ2-7, with 8 bases matching TRBD2. Trimming removed 1 base from V and 3 bases from J; junction bases left unmatched: 5. Germline V gives CDR1 MDHEN, CDR2 SYDVKM. This CDR3 comprises 15 residues. As DNA, the CDR3 is TGTGCCAGCAGTTTATTGTCCCTAGCGGGCTACGAGCAGTACTTC. Its translation: CASSLLSLAGYEQYF.